This TCR beta chain was recovered during a study of molecular identifiers for immune sequencing clone quantification. About the research overall: Within a replicate experiment, RNA obtained from either approximately 22,000 or 94,000 naive CD8 cells was divided into five aliquots, and four of those aliquots were then sequenced.

Listed TCR primers and previously described methods were used for bulk TCR libraries. TCRdb re-derived calls from the PCR reads in MiXCR, one entry per CDR3 protein. The sample has about 640,000 distinct CDR3 sequences, 20% seen once. CDR3 length: 12 amino acids. The V end lost 0 bases, the J end lost 6 bases, and 6 bases lay between the germline ends. The germline V gene encodes CDR1 MGHRA and CDR2 YSYEKL. Between about 19,000 and 1,100,000 sorted cells, with 10%, 30% or 50% RNA, yielded naive CD8 libraries. In its sample, this clonotype was seen many times. Sequencing was done on a sample of naive CD8+ T cells from blood, with Jurkat cell RNA spiked in. Stated subset: FACS-sorted CD8+CD4-CCR7+CD45RA+ naive T cells. The chain couples TRBV4-1 to TRBJ2-7, with D unclear. This TCR derives from a human donor in good health. Some libraries in this study had Jurkat cell RNA spiked in. The DNA for the CDR3 is TGCGCCAGCAGCCAAGACCCGCGCGAGCAGTACTTC. This gives the protein CASSQDPREQYF.